What follows are 14 T cell receptor delta chains derived from one specimen sequenced in a study of γδ T cells in repeated Plasmodium falciparum infection. Vgamma9/Vdelta2+ and Vdelta2-negative gammadelta T cells were flow-sorted from PBMC for bulk sequencing. TCRdb re-called the multiplex PCR reads with CATT. The sample consists of over 45,000 delta-chain clones, around 1.6% of them appearing once. The specimen sequenced was gamma-delta T cells from blood. These TCRs come from a pool of human donors (malaria-infected and uninfected, not separated).

This clone was detected a few times. This likely stems from a read error, as it lies one base from a far larger clone. Other DNA sequences in the sample encode the same CDR3. The chain joins TRDV1 to TRDJ1; D remains ambiguous. The CDR3 consists of 15 residues. The germline V gene encodes CDR1 TSWWSYY and CDR2 QGS. V shed 5 bases and J shed 8 bases, with 21 bases lying between them. CDR3 sequence (DNA): TGTGCTCTTGGGCTTAGTCCCACCGCCACCGTCAAACTCATCTTT. Amino acid sequence: CALGLSPTATVKLIF.

About this clone: The amino acid sequence in TCRdb belongs to a much larger clone and departs from this DNA's translation at residue 18, likely a sequencing read error; the sequence shown is translated from the DNA. The J gene was not called, though the V gene is TRDV1; the D call in the table, TRDD3, was not verified against the DNA. Germline V gene lookup returns CDR1 TSWWSYY and CDR2 QGS. The CDR3 is 20 amino acids. The CDR3 is CALGSYEGDWGSRYTDKPIF. CDR3 coding DNA: TGTGCTCTTGGGTCCTACGAGGGGGACTGGGGGAGCCGGTACACCGATAAACCCATCTTT.

This clone came up a few times. A much larger clone lies a single base off, so this may be a read error. The CDR3, as DNA: TGTGCTCTGGGGGATTTCCAAGGGGATACGCCCTTTCCATACACCGATAAACTCATCTTT. The encoded protein is CALGDFQGDTPFPYTDKLIF. The chain combines TRDV1 with TRDJ1; 9 bases match TRDD3. TCRdb does not report a J gene; here it was assigned by matching the DNA to germline references. CDR3 length equals 20 residues. From germline, CDR1 is TSWWSYY and CDR2 QGS.

A word on this clone: This likely came from a read error, as a far larger clone is one base away. Other DNA sequences in the same sample also yield this CDR3. This chain links TRDV2 with TRDJ1; TRDD3 matches 11 bases. TCRdb records no J gene; here it was assigned by comparing the DNA to germline. Germline V gene lookup returns CDR1 GEAIGNYY and CDR2 EKD. This CDR3 has 16 residues. The trim removed 7 bases at V and 0 bases at J, leaving 9 bases unmatched. The CDR3, as DNA: TGTGCCTGCGACTCGTTACTGGGGGATAACACCGATAAACTCATCTTT. It specifies CACDSLLGDNTDKLIF.

Regarding this clone: The translation of this DNA and the TCRdb protein of a much larger clone differ at residue 4, probably owing to a read error; the protein shown here is translated from the DNA. The rearrangement uses TRDV2 and TRDJ3; no reliable D call. TCRdb records no J gene; here it was assigned by comparing the DNA to germline. Germline V lookup: CDR1 GEAIGNYY, CDR2 EKD. There are 15 residues in the CDR3. Written as DNA, the CDR3 is TGTGCCTGTAACACCGTCGGGACGGACACCCGACAGATGTTTTTC. Residues: CACNTVGTDTRQMFF.

Turning to this clone: A far larger clone lies a single base away; this is likely a read error. The sample contains more than one DNA sequence encoding this CDR3. The V and J genes are TRDV1 and TRDJ1; 8 bases align to TRDD3. In the absence of a J gene in TCRdb, the DNA was matched to germline to assign it here. V shed 4 bases and J 2 bases; nucleotides not matched to a gene: 9. CDR1 TSWWSYY and CDR2 QGS come from the germline V gene. The CDR3 length is 16 residues. CDR3 nucleotides: TGTGCTCTTGGGGGCGTAAAGGGGGATATAACCGATAAACTCATCTTT. Protein sequence: CALGGVKGDITDKLIF.

This clone has at least ten counts. A far larger clone lies a single base away; this is likely a read error. The sample has other DNA sequences that encode this CDR3 too. The chain joins TRDV1 to TRDJ1, with D perhaps matching TRDD3 (5 bases). Looked up from germline, CDR1 is TSWWSYY and CDR2 is QGS. The CDR3 is 16 amino acids. DNA for the CDR3: TGTGCTCTTGGGGAGGAGATACCCTCGTACACCGATAAGCTCATCTTT. Its translation is CALGEEIPSYTDKLIF.

About this clone: Since a far larger clone is one base different, this is likely a read error. Different DNA sequences within this sample yield the same CDR3. This chain connects TRDV1 to TRDJ1, with 8 bases aligning to TRDD3. The CDR3 loop spans 21 amino acids. Trimming removed 5 bases from V and 4 bases from J; junction bases left unmatched: 27. Germline CDR1 reads TSWWSYY; CDR2 reads QGS. CDR3 nucleotide sequence: TGTGCTCTTGGGCCTCTAACTAGCTTCCCCACGTTGGACGGGATACGCGATAAACTCATCTTT. Translated, it gives CALGPLTSFPTLDGIRDKLIF.

At least ten counts were recorded for this clone. CDR3 sequence reads: CALGELPAVALTRILGGSRADKLIF. Written as DNA, the CDR3 is TGTGCTCTTGGGGAACTTCCCGCGGTGGCCCTTACGAGGATACTGGGGGGTTCCCGGGCCGATAAACTCATCTTT. The V call is TRDV1, the J call TRDJ1; 8 bases are a match to TRDD3. TCRdb leaves out the J gene; it was filled in here by matching the DNA to germline. CDR3 length equals 25 residues. V was pared by 0 bases and J by 3 bases, with 33 bases of the junction left unmatched. Germline CDR1 reads TSWWSYY; CDR2 reads QGS.

Note on this clone: The TCRdb protein comes from a much larger clone and disagrees with this DNA's translation at residue 17, likely due to a read error; the protein given here is derived from the DNA. This sequence joins TRDV1 and TRDJ2, with TRDD3 matching over 10 bases. TCRdb gives no J gene; it was assigned here by matching the DNA to germline. Germline V gene lookup returns CDR1 TSWWSYY and CDR2 QGS. The CDR3 runs 21 residues. The CDR3 nucleotides read TGTGCTCTTGGGGAACCCCTCTCTTCCTACGACTGGGGGATTCGGACAGTACAACTCTTCTTT. Translating it yields CALGEPLSSYDWGIRTVQLFF.

This clone was counted many times. The protein that TCRdb holds for this DNA derives from a much larger clone and differs from the translated DNA at residue 13, which likely indicates a read error; the protein shown here is translated from the DNA. The rearrangement uses TRDV1 and TRDJ1, with D perhaps matching TRDD1 or TRDD3 (5 bases each). Germline V CDR1 and CDR2: TSWWSYY, QGS. The CDR3 loop spans 21 amino acids. The CDR3 DNA sequence: TGTGCTCTTGGGGAAATTGACCTAAATACCCTTACTGTGGGATGTTCCGACAAACTCATCTTT. It specifies CALGEIDLNTLTVGCSDKLIF.

Only a few counts were recorded for this clone. A read error likely explains why the TCRdb protein, taken from a much larger clone, differs from this DNA's translation at residue 6; the protein shown is translated from the DNA. The chain recombines TRDV1 with TRDJ1, with unresolved D. TCRdb carries no J gene annotation; the J gene was assigned here by matching the DNA with germline. The CDR3 consists of 17 residues. Deletions cut 3 bases from V and 0 bases from J, with 17 bases between. Germline loops: CDR1 TSWWSYY, CDR2 QGS. DNA for the CDR3: TGTGCTCTTGGGGACGTGAGTAAACCACGAAACACCGATAAACTCATCTTT. Protein: CALGDVSKPRNTDKLIF.

This clone was recorded at least ten times. A much more abundant neighbour one base away suggests this may be a read error. The V gene is TRDV1, the J gene TRDJ1, with a weak D call TRDD3 (6 bases). Trimming left V 4 bases short and J 9 bases short, with 54 bases between. The CDR3 has 26 amino acids. CDR1 and CDR2 (germline): TSWWSYY, QGS. The CDR3 spells CALGGIRCIAAPNAGGDLPGETELIF. In DNA, the CDR3 is TGTGCTCTTGGGGGGATTAGGTGCATAGCTGCACCAAATGCCGGGGGCGATTTACCTGGGGAGACGGAACTCATCTTT.

Notes on this clone: This may come from a read error, since a much larger clone is one base off. The same CDR3 is also encoded by other DNA sequences in this sample. The V call is TRDV1, the J call TRDJ1; D perhaps matches TRDD3 (5 bases). The germline V gene has CDR1 TSWWSYY and CDR2 QGS. The CDR3 contains 17 residues. CDR3 in amino acids: CALGEPPHWPNTDKLIF. The CDR3 DNA reads TGTGCACTTGGGGAACCGCCACACTGGCCCAACACCGATAAACTCATCTTT.